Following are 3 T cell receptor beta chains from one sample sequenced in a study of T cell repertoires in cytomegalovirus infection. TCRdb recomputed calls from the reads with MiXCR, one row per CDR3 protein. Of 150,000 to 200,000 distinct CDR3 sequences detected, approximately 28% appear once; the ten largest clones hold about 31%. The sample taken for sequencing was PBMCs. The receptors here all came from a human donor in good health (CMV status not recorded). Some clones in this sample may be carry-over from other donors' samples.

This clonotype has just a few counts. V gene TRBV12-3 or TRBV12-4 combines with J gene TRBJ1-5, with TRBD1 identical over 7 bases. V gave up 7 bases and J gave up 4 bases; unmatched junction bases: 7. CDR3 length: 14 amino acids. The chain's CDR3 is CASTGTAQNQPQHF. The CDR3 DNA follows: TGTGCCAGCACCGGGACAGCCCAAAATCAGCCCCAGCATTTT.

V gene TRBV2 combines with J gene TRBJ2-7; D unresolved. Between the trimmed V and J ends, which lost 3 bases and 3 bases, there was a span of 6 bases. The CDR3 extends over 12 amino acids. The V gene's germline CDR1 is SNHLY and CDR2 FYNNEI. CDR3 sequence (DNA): TGTGCCAGCAGTGAGGTCCGCTACGAGCAGTACTTC. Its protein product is CASSEVRYEQYF.

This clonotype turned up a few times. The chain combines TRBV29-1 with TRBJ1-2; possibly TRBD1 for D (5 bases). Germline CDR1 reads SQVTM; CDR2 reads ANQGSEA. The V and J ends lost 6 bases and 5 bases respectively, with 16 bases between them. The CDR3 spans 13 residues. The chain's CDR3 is CSVTHEGPYGYTF. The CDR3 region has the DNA TGCAGCGTAACTCACGAGGGGCCTTATGGCTACACCTTC.